One and the same sample provided the 14 T cell receptor beta chains below, sequenced in a study of T cells after yellow fever vaccination. A single record per CDR3 protein comes from TCRdb applying MiXCR to the 5' RACE reads. This table holds some 240,000 distinct CDR3 sequences, about 5.2% found once. The sequences come from CD4+ T cells sorted from PBMCs, collected on the day of the yellow fever booster vaccination. These receptors were collected from a man aged 18 to 30 who received the YFV17D yellow fever vaccine.

This clonotype appeared a few times. The CDR3, as DNA: TGTGCCAGCAGCCTCGACAGGGGTCACGGTGAGCAGTTCTTC. Protein product: CASSLDRGHGEQFF. The chain combines TRBV7-2 with TRBJ2-1, with 8 positions matching TRBD1. With V trimmed by 5 bases and J by 9 bases, 9 bases remained unmatched. This CDR3 has 14 amino acids. CDR1 SGHTA and CDR2 FQGNSA come from the germline V gene.

The chain is built from TRBV10-3 and TRBJ1-6; possibly TRBD1 for D (5 bases). Germline CDR1 and CDR2: ENHRY and SYGVKD. V lost 4 bases and J 9 bases, leaving 10 bases between the germline ends. The CDR3 is 13 amino acids. Written as DNA, the CDR3 is TGTGCCATCAGTGCCCAGGGTGGTTCACCCCTCCACTTT. This translates into CAISAQGGSPLHF.

This clonotype was seen many times. The CDR3 spells CASSFRNTEAFF. The CDR3 nucleotides are TGTGCCAGCAGCTTCAGGAACACTGAAGCTTTCTTT. This chain links TRBV7-8 with TRBJ1-1; D is uncertain. With 3 bases removed from V and 1 base from J, the gap between germline ends came to 3 bases. Per germline, CDR1 SGHVS and CDR2 FQNEAQ. The CDR3 covers 12 residues.

This clonotype was recorded a few times. J is TRBJ2-2 and V is TRBV20-1, with D possibly TRBD2 on 7 matching bases. V was pared by 1 base and J by 6 bases, with 15 bases between. Germline values: CDR1 DFQATT, CDR2 SNEGSKA (reference sequence). The CDR3 totals 15 residues. CDR3 nucleotide sequence: TGCAGTGCTAGAGGCGGGGGCCCGTTCGCCGGGGAGCTGTTTTTT. Encoded protein: CSARGGGPFAGELFF.

This clonotype occurred a few times. The chain has TRBV27 and TRBJ2-5; 9 bases line up with TRBD1. Per the germline V gene, CDR1 is MNHEY and CDR2 is SMNVEV (reference sequence). J gave up 2 bases and V 5 bases, and 9 bases lay outside the gene matches. The CDR3 runs 16 residues. This CDR3 reads CASSGAGTGLQETQYF. CDR3 bases: TGTGCCAGCAGTGGGGCCGGGACAGGGCTACAAGAGACCCAGTACTTC.

This chain joins TRBV24-1 and TRBJ2-5; tentatively, D is TRBD1 (6 bases). The CDR3 sequence is 15 residues long. The germline gives CDR1 KGHDR, CDR2 SFDVKD. Trimming took off 9 bases at V and 5 bases at J, with 21 bases between the two ends. In DNA form, the CDR3 reads TGTGCCACCGCCATTGCCCAGGGGCCCTGGGAGACCCAGTACTTC. This codes for CATAIAQGPWETQYF.

There are a few counts of this clonotype. This sequence joins TRBV12-3 or TRBV12-4 and TRBJ2-1; D is unclear. CDR3 size: 12 residues. V was clipped by 5 bases and J by 7 bases, with 9 bases between them. The CDR3 bases are TGTGCCAGCAGTCCGAGACTGAATGAGCAGTTCTTC. Residues: CASSPRLNEQFF.

This clonotype was picked up many times. V and J are TRBV24-1 and TRBJ1-5; the D is unclear. From germline, CDR1 is KGHDR and CDR2 SFDVKD. The CDR3 spans 12 residues. Trimming took off 2 bases at V and 4 bases at J, with 2 bases between the two ends. CDR3 in DNA: TGTGCCACCAGTGATTGGAATCAGCCCCAGCATTTT. It codes for CATSDWNQPQHF.

The V gene is TRBV6-6, the J gene TRBJ1-1; D unresolved. V lost 6 bases and J lost 3, with 11 bases in between. CDR1 and CDR2 from the germline V gene are MNHNY and SVGAGI (reference sequence). CDR3 size: 13 residues. The CDR3 region is CASSGKGYTEAFF. The CDR3 nucleotides are TGTGCCAGCAGCGGCAAGGGATACACTGAAGCTTTCTTT.

The chain combines TRBV6-2 or TRBV6-3 with TRBJ2-1, with D perhaps TRBD2 (6 bases). The CDR3 runs to 13 residues. From germline, CDR1 is MNHEY and CDR2 SVGEGT. Deletions cut 6 bases from V and 7 bases from J, with 13 bases between. Here the CDR3 reads CASRDGGGNEQFF. As DNA, the CDR3 is TGTGCCAGCAGAGACGGTGGGGGGAATGAGCAGTTCTTC.

At least ten counts were recorded for this clonotype. The chain combines TRBV7-9 with TRBJ1-6; D gene uncertain. The CDR3 length is 15 residues. The germline V gene has CDR1 SEHNR and CDR2 FQNEAQ (reference sequence). Trimming cost V 1 base and J 13 bases, with 17 bases left between them. For the CDR3, the DNA is TGTGCCAGCAGCTTAGGAGACCACGGTCTGAGTCCCCTCCACTTT. Translation gives CASSLGDHGLSPLHF.

This clonotype was picked up a small number of times. This chain links TRBV7-2 with TRBJ1-1; D call uncertain. V gave up 2 bases and J gave up 5 bases, with 12 bases separating them. CDR1 and CDR2 from the germline V gene are SGHTA and FQGNSA. The CDR3 has 14 residues. CDR3 nucleotide sequence: TGTGCCAGCAGCTTATACGACTCGGGGACTGAAGCTTTCTTT. This translates into CASSLYDSGTEAFF. Complete variable domain (other parts from reference TRBV7-2 and TRBJ1-1): GAGVSQSPSNKVTEKGKDVELRCDPISGHTALYWYRQSLGQGLEFLIYFQGNSAPDKSGLPSDRFSAERTGGSVSTLTIQRTQQEDSAVYLCASSLYDSGTEAFFGQGTRLTVV.

This clonotype was detected only a few times. The J gene is TRBJ2-4, the V gene TRBV27, with a possible D match to TRBD1 (5 bases). V lost 2 bases, J lost 0 bases, and 8 bases lay in between. This CDR3 contains 15 residues. Germline lookup yields CDR1 MNHEY and CDR2 SMNVEV (reference sequence). The CDR3 loop is CASSLATGAKNIQYF. The CDR3, as DNA: TGTGCCAGCAGTTTAGCCACAGGAGCCAAAAACATTCAGTACTTC.

This clonotype was detected only a few times. This chain uses TRBV5-1 with TRBJ2-2; 9 bases are shared with TRBD1. The CDR3 contains 17 residues. V was pared by 4 bases and J by 5 bases, with 12 bases of the junction left unmatched. Germline CDR1 is SGHRS and CDR2 is YFSETQ. In DNA form, the CDR3 reads TGCGCCAGCAGCCCGCGGACAGGGGTCGATGGAACCGGGGAGCTGTTTTTT. Amino acids: CASSPRTGVDGTGELFF.